Listed here are 30 T cell receptor beta chains from one sample, sequenced in a study of T-cell memory formation after mild COVID-19. Via MiXCR, TCRdb re-called the 5' RACE reads, giving one row per CDR3 protein. Here the sample spans 470,000 or so distinct CDR3 sequences, about 20% being singletons. Sequenced input: PBMCs or a T cell subset sorted from them (not recorded which). Source of these receptors: an adult woman who had mild COVID-19 (a few samples of this study predate the infection). Cell type and time point are not known.

The rearrangement uses TRBV5-1 and TRBJ1-6; weak D call: TRBD1 (5 bases). The germline V gene encodes CDR1 SGHRS and CDR2 YFSETQ. The length of the CDR3 is 16 residues. Trimming pared 0 bases from V and 5 bases from J, leaving 12 bases between. This CDR3 reads CASSLVGPDHNSPLHF. The CDR3 nucleotides are TGCGCCAGCAGCTTGGTGGGACCCGATCATAATTCACCCCTCCACTTT.

The rearrangement joins TRBV12-3 or TRBV12-4 to TRBJ1-2; D is uncertain. The CDR3 loop spans 15 amino acids. With 5 bases removed from V and 0 bases from J, the gap between germline ends came to 13 bases. CDR3 DNA sequence: TGTGCCAGCAGTCCTAATCGGGGTACTAACTATGGCTACACCTTC. Its translation is CASSPNRGTNYGYTF.

This clonotype has only a few counts. V and J are TRBV5-1 and TRBJ1-1; D may be TRBD1 (6 bases). The length of the CDR3 is 15 residues. From germline, CDR1 is SGHRS and CDR2 YFSETQ. Trimming stripped 0 bases from V and 2 bases from J, with 11 bases between. For the CDR3, the DNA is TGCGCCAGCAGCTTGGCCGGAGGGGGTAACACTGAAGCTTTCTTT. It yields the protein CASSLAGGGNTEAFF.

This chain connects TRBV11-3 to TRBJ2-2; possibly TRBD2 for D (5 bases). From germline, CDR1 is SGHNT and CDR2 YENEEA. This CDR3 has 14 residues. The V end lost 1 base, the J end lost 6 bases, and 9 bases lay between the germline ends. This chain's CDR3 is CASSLVAGPGELFF. CDR3 sequence (DNA): TGTGCCAGCAGCTTAGTGGCGGGTCCCGGGGAGCTGTTTTTT.

V is TRBV5-5 and J is TRBJ2-7, with D perhaps matching TRBD2 (6 bases). Trimming removed 0 bases at V and 2 bases at J, with 9 bases between. The CDR3 extends over 14 amino acids. Germline V CDR1 and CDR2: SGHKS, YYEKEE (reference sequence). The CDR3 sequence: CASSLGRDPYEQYF. Written as DNA, the CDR3 is TGTGCCAGCAGCTTGGGGCGGGATCCCTACGAGCAGTACTTC.

This clonotype was counted at least ten times. V usage is TRBV24-1 and J usage is TRBJ2-5; no clear D gene. Germline V CDR1 and CDR2: KGHDR, SFDVKD. Trimming shortened V by 0 bases and J by 3 bases, and 1 base separated the two germline ends. The CDR3 is 12 amino acids. The CDR3 sequence is CATSDLEETQYF. DNA of the CDR3: TGTGCCACCAGTGATTTGGAAGAGACCCAGTACTTC.

The chain has TRBV15 and TRBJ2-1, with D tentatively TRBD2 (6 bases). Between the trimmed V and J ends, which lost 5 bases and 10 bases, there was a span of 21 bases. Germline CDR1 LNHNV, CDR2 YYDKDF (reference sequence). This CDR3 spans 15 amino acids. CDR3 nucleotide sequence: TGTGCCACCAGCGGACTAAGAGGACCCGAGCCCGAGCAGTTCTTC. Amino acid sequence: CATSGLRGPEPEQFF.

The chain is built from TRBV19 and TRBJ2-2; TRBD2 aligns across 10 bases. There are 16 residues in the CDR3. Germline CDR1 is LNHDA and CDR2 is SQIVND (reference sequence). V lost 0 bases, J lost 5 bases, and 3 bases stayed unmatched. CDR3 in DNA: TGTGCCAGTAGTATAGATCAAGCGGGAGGGACCGGGGAGCTGTTTTTT. This translates into CASSIDQAGGTGELFF.

There are many counts of this clonotype. V is TRBV3-1 and J is TRBJ1-1, with unresolved D. The V gene's germline CDR1 is LGHDT and CDR2 YNNKEL (reference sequence). Between the trimmed V and J ends, which lost 1 base and 12 bases, there was a span of 18 bases. The CDR3 consists of 14 residues. This chain's CDR3 is CASSQVSTDPWSFF. CDR3 nucleotide sequence: TGTGCCAGCAGCCAAGTTTCTACAGACCCTTGGTCTTTCTTT.

This chain links TRBV12-3 or TRBV12-4 with TRBJ2-7; D unclear. This CDR3 comprises 12 residues. With 6 bases removed from V and 5 bases from J, the gap between germline ends came to 11 bases. The CDR3 bases are TGTGCCAGCAGCCTTCTCGGCGACGAGCAGTACTTC. Translated: CASSLLGDEQYF.

The rearrangement uses TRBV11-1 and TRBJ1-2, with D possibly being TRBD1 (5 bases). The CDR3 totals 16 residues. Germline CDR1 reads SGHAT; CDR2 reads FQDESV (reference sequence). Trimming left V 2 bases short and J 5 bases short, with 18 bases between. The CDR3 DNA follows: TGTGCCAGCAGCTTACTACCGGGGACCGAAGCTTATGGCTACACCTTC. The encoded protein is CASSLLPGTEAYGYTF.

The J gene is TRBJ2-1, the V gene TRBV7-6; 8 bases fit TRBD2. The ends lost 5 bases at V and 8 bases at J; junction bases unmatched: 5. Germline CDR1 SGHVS, CDR2 FNYEAQ. CDR3 length equals 13 residues. The CDR3 region is CASSPTGGHEQFF. The CDR3, as DNA: TGTGCCAGCAGCCCAACGGGGGGGCATGAGCAGTTCTTC. Supplemented by reference TRBV7-6 and TRBJ2-1, the full variable domain reads GAGVSQSPRYKVTKRGQDVALRCDPISGHVSLYWYRQALGQGPEFLTYFNYEAQQDKSGLPNDRFSAERPEGSISTLTIQRTEQRDSAMYRCASSPTGGHEQFFGPGTRLTVL.

This chain connects TRBV4-3 to TRBJ2-5, with D perhaps matching TRBD2 (6 bases). The CDR3 has 15 residues. Per germline, CDR1 LGHNA and CDR2 YSLEER. V lost 0 bases and J lost 4, with 12 bases in between. The DNA of the CDR3 is TGCGCCAGCAGCCAAGATCCGACTAGTAGAGAGACCCAGTACTTC. Amino acid sequence: CASSQDPTSRETQYF.

The rearrangement joins TRBV7-9 to TRBJ2-3; the match to TRBD1 covers 11 bases. The V and J ends lost 0 bases and 4 bases, in that order; junction bases with no gene match: 6. Looked up from germline, CDR1 is SEHNR and CDR2 is FQNEAQ (reference sequence). The length of the CDR3 is 17 residues. This chain's CDR3 is CASSLARTGGSSDTQYF. In DNA form, the CDR3 reads TGTGCCAGCAGCTTAGCGCGGACAGGGGGCTCATCAGATACGCAGTATTTT. The variable domain in full, completed from reference TRBV7-9 and TRBJ2-3, reads DTGVSQNPRHKITKRGQNVTFRCDPISEHNRLYWYRQTLGQGPEFLTYFQNEAQLEKSRLLSDRFSAERPKGSFSTLEIQRTEQGDSAMYLCASSLARTGGSSDTQYFGPGTRLTVL.

The chain links TRBV7-9 to TRBJ1-1; D unclear. V gave up 4 bases and J gave up 4 bases, with 10 bases separating them. Germline-derived CDR1 and CDR2 are SEHNR and FQNEAQ (reference sequence). The CDR3 is 13 residues long. CDR3 nucleotide sequence: TGTGCCAGCAGCTCCATCCAAGGCACTGAAGCTTTCTTT. Protein sequence: CASSSIQGTEAFF.

The rearrangement joins TRBV23-1 to TRBJ2-7, with D possibly matching TRBD2 (5 bases). TRBV23-1 is an open reading frame whose function is uncertain. The V gene lost 3 bases and the J gene lost 7 bases, with 25 bases spanning the gap. This CDR3 comprises 17 residues. The CDR3 nucleotides read TGCGCCAGCAGTCATCCCCCTAAGCAGAGTCCATCGGGGGAGCAGTACTTC. Its protein product is CASSHPPKQSPSGEQYF.

This chain links TRBV5-1 with TRBJ1-1; TRBD1 is a possible D gene (6 bases). V was trimmed by 0 bases and J by 6 bases, leaving 12 bases between them. Germline V gene sequence: CDR1 SGHRS, CDR2 YFSETQ. This CDR3 spans 14 amino acids. CDR3 sequence reads: CASSLETGWAEAFF. CDR3 coding DNA: TGCGCCAGCAGCTTGGAAACAGGGTGGGCTGAAGCTTTCTTT.

Only a few counts were recorded for this clonotype. The chain couples TRBV4-1 to TRBJ1-1; TRBD1 aligns across 7 bases. Germline loops: CDR1 MGHRA, CDR2 YSYEKL. CDR3 length equals 14 residues. The V segment lost 4 bases and the J segment 4 bases; nucleotides outside the gene matches: 6. CDR3 DNA: TGCGCCAGCAGCCTCACACAGGGGCCCACTGAAGCTTTCTTT. Its protein is CASSLTQGPTEAFF.

This clonotype came up a few times. V usage is TRBV27 and J usage is TRBJ2-5; D not certain. The germline gives CDR1 MNHEY, CDR2 SMNVEV (reference sequence). V lost 0 bases and J lost 0, with 5 bases in between. This CDR3 is 14 amino acids long. CDR3 in DNA: TGTGCCAGCAGTTTATCCCCGAACCAAGAGACCCAGTACTTC. Translating gives CASSLSPNQETQYF.

The rearrangement links TRBV9 to TRBJ2-2; 7 bases are a match to TRBD2. Germline lookup yields CDR1 SGDLS and CDR2 YYNGEE. The length of the CDR3 is 16 residues. The junction had 13 bases not matched to a gene; V was cut back by 0 bases and J by 11 bases. This CDR3 is CASSVEVGGKLGELFF. CDR3 nucleotide sequence: TGTGCCAGCAGCGTAGAAGTCGGGGGGAAATTGGGAGAGCTGTTTTTT.

This clonotype was observed a few times. The chain recombines TRBV7-9 with TRBJ1-1; D is unclear. This CDR3 spans 13 amino acids. Germline V gene sequence: CDR1 SEHNR, CDR2 FQNEAQ (reference sequence). Trimming took off 5 bases at V and 10 bases at J, with 17 bases between the two ends. The DNA for the CDR3 is TGTGCCAGCAGCCTTAACAGTCTCCTGATAGCTTTCTTT. Translating it yields CASSLNSLLIAFF.

This clonotype occurred a few times. The J gene is TRBJ2-1, the V gene TRBV9, with D maybe TRBD2 (6 bases). The germline V gene encodes CDR1 SGDLS and CDR2 YYNGEE. V was cut by 0 bases and J by 4 bases, with 14 bases left in between. The CDR3 totals 16 residues. The chain's CDR3 is CASSVGWRDEYNEQFF. The DNA for the CDR3 is TGTGCCAGCAGCGTAGGATGGCGGGATGAATACAATGAGCAGTTCTTC.

V usage is TRBV7-3 and J usage is TRBJ2-3, with 12 bases fitting TRBD2. Per germline, CDR1 SGHTA and CDR2 FQGTGA. V was pared by 8 bases and J by 1 base, with 4 bases of the junction left unmatched. This CDR3 is built from 15 residues. The CDR3 loop reads CASATSGGRTDTQYF. The CDR3, as DNA: TGTGCCAGCGCAACTAGCGGGGGGCGCACAGATACGCAGTATTTT.

The chain employs TRBV20-1 and TRBJ2-1, with 8 bases fitting TRBD1. The germline V gene encodes CDR1 DFQATT and CDR2 SNEGSKA (reference sequence). This CDR3 spans 15 amino acids. Losses at the gene ends were 0 bases for V and 6 bases for J; bases not matched to a gene: 7. DNA for the CDR3: TGCAGTGCTAGAGACATCCTGACAGGGGCCAATGAGCAGTTCTTC. Protein: CSARDILTGANEQFF.

This chain connects TRBV7-9 to TRBJ2-5, with TRBD2 matching over 7 bases. The CDR3 runs to 14 residues. Germline V gene lookup returns CDR1 SEHNR and CDR2 FQNEAQ (reference sequence). Germline trimming cut 1 base from V and 3 bases from J; bases unmatched to any gene: 2. The CDR3 coding sequence is TGTGCCAGCAGCTTAGGGGGACTAAAAGAGACCCAGTACTTC. As protein: CASSLGGLKETQYF.

This clonotype appeared a few times. The CDR3 sequence is CASSQDFGTGDRETQYF. The CDR3 bases are TGTGCCAGCAGCCAAGACTTCGGGACAGGGGACCGGGAGACCCAGTACTTC. This chain connects TRBV4-2 to TRBJ2-5, with 10 positions matching TRBD1. CDR3 length equals 17 residues. Trimming at V came to 0 bases and at J to 5 bases, leaving 9 bases not matched to a gene. CDR1 and CDR2 from the germline V gene are LGHNA and YNFKEQ.

This clonotype was seen more than once but under ten times. The chain has TRBV7-3 and TRBJ2-7, with 13 bases that match TRBD2. Per the germline V gene, CDR1 is SGHTA and CDR2 is FQGTGA. The CDR3 spans 18 residues. V was pared by 5 bases and J by 6 bases, with 16 bases of the junction left unmatched. The CDR3 DNA is TGTGCCAGCAGCACCGGACTAGCGGGAGTTAGATTGAGTCCCGAGCAGTACTTC. Protein product: CASSTGLAGVRLSPEQYF.

The chain carries TRBV12-3 or TRBV12-4 and TRBJ2-4, with D possibly being TRBD1 (6 bases). With 6 bases removed from V and 4 bases from J, the gap between germline ends came to 10 bases. This CDR3 is 13 amino acids long. The DNA for the CDR3 is TGTGCCAGCAGCACTGACAGGAAAAACATTCAGTACTTC. Translating gives CASSTDRKNIQYF.

The rearrangement joins TRBV2 to TRBJ1-5; possibly TRBD1 for D (5 bases). The germline CDR1 and CDR2 sequences are SNHLY and FYNNEI. V lost 3 bases and J lost 0, with 6 bases in between. The CDR3 has 14 amino acids. The CDR3 DNA reads TGTGCCAGCAGTGAGGGACGTAGCAATCAGCCCCAGCATTTT. It translates to CASSEGRSNQPQHF.

This rearrangement joins TRBV2 to TRBJ1-4; 9 bases line up with TRBD1. There are 14 residues in the CDR3. Germline V gene lookup returns CDR1 SNHLY and CDR2 FYNNEI. The trim removed 3 bases at V and 8 bases at J, leaving 4 bases unmatched. The CDR3 sequence is CASSEAGTGEKLFF. The CDR3 DNA is TGTGCCAGCAGTGAGGCGGGGACAGGGGAAAAACTGTTTTTT. Full variable domain (missing parts from reference TRBV2 and TRBJ1-4): EPEVTQTPSHQVTQMGQEVILRCVPISNHLYFYWYRQILGQKVEFLVSFYNNEISEKSEIFDDQFSVERPDGSNFTLKIRSTKLEDSAMYFCASSEAGTGEKLFFGSGTQLSVL.